Below are 10 T cell receptor beta chains sequenced from a single sample in a study of T cell responses to AZD1222 COVID-19 vaccine. The method was immunoSEQ multiplex PCR; TCRdb's version includes in-frame clones alone and lacks a portion of them. The profile shows approximately 150,000 clones, roughly 92% of them singletons. This sample comprised peripheral blood, obtained on day 0 of AZD1222 vaccination. The receptors come from an adult in good health.

The table lists this clone with a few counts. The chain combines TRBV12-3 or TRBV12-4 with TRBJ2-3, with D unclear. This CDR3 is 12 amino acids long. Trimming stripped 3 bases from V and 1 base from J, with 2 bases between. For the CDR3, the DNA is TGTGCCAGCAGTTTTGGCACAGATACGCAGTATTTT. Encoded protein: CASSFGTDTQYF.

The chain is built from TRBV12-5 and TRBJ2-6, with 10 bases identical to TRBD1. The ends lost 6 bases at V and 1 base at J; junction bases unmatched: 15. The CDR3 has 20 amino acids. Germline values: CDR1 LGHNT, CDR2 FRNRAP. The CDR3 is CASGFSRGTGVRSGANVLTF. The CDR3 DNA is TGTGCTAGTGGCTTCTCCCGGGGGACAGGGGTTAGGTCTGGGGCCAACGTCCTGACTTTC.

This sequence joins TRBV27 and TRBJ1-1; weak D call: TRBD1 (5 bases). This CDR3 is built from 15 residues. Trimming pared 5 bases from V and 2 bases from J, leaving 15 bases between. Germline V gene lookup returns CDR1 MNHEY and CDR2 SMNVEV (reference sequence). The CDR3 sequence is CASSQLTGHNTEAFF. CDR3 nucleotides: TGTGCCAGCAGTCAATTAACAGGACACAACACTGAAGCTTTCTTT.

The rearrangement uses TRBV21-1 and TRBJ1-2. TRBV21-1 is a pseudogene locus. There are 14 residues in the CDR3. The CDR3 reads CASSPRGGQDGYTF. CDR3 bases: TGTGCCAGCAGCCCCCGTGGGGGGCAGGACGGCTACACCTTC.

The J gene is TRBJ1-5, the V gene TRBV5-3; D might be TRBD1 (5 bases). TRBV5-3 is flagged as an ORF with uncertain function. The CDR3 runs 15 residues. V was trimmed by 4 bases and J by 1 base, leaving 12 bases between them. The CDR3 spells CARSRDRHSNQPQHF. CDR3 sequence (DNA): TGTGCCAGAAGCCGGGACCGGCACAGCAATCAGCCCCAGCATTTT.

The chain joins TRBV7-3 to TRBJ2-2; 11 bases line up with TRBD1. Germline CDR1 reads SGHTA; CDR2 reads FQGTGA. This CDR3 is built from 12 residues. Losses at the gene ends were 5 bases for V and 13 bases for J; bases not matched to a gene: 3. The CDR3 nucleotides are TGTGCCAGCAGCAGGGACAGGGGGTCGCTGTTTTTT. This encodes CASSRDRGSLFF. Full variable domain (missing parts from reference TRBV7-3 and TRBJ2-2): GAGVSQTPSNKVTEKGKYVELRCDPISGHTALYWYRQSLGQGPEFLIYFQGTGAADDSGLPNDRFFAVRPEGSVSTLKIQRTERGDSAVYLCASSRDRGSLFFGEGSRLTVL.

This chain links TRBV7-9 with TRBJ1-2; 7 positions match TRBD1. After removal of 1 base from V and 6 bases from J, the junction contained 8 bases not matched to a gene. The CDR3 has 15 amino acids. CDR1 SEHNR and CDR2 FQNEAQ come from the germline V gene (reference sequence). This chain's CDR3 is CASSLGVDRRNGYTF. CDR3 coding DNA: TGTGCCAGCAGCTTAGGGGTGGACAGGCGCAATGGCTACACCTTC.

For the CDR3, the DNA is TGCGCCAGCAGCCTACGACTGACTAGCGGGGCCTCCTACGAGCAGTACTTC. This encodes CASSLRLTSGASYEQYF. The chain combines TRBV4-1 with TRBJ2-7; 11 bases agree with TRBD2. The CDR3 runs to 17 residues. V lost 4 bases and J lost 0; bases outside the gene matches: 8. Germline values: CDR1 MGHRA, CDR2 YSYEKL.

This clone was picked up a small number of times. The gene calls are TRBV4-1 and TRBJ2-7, with D perhaps matching TRBD2 (6 bases). Germline V lookup: CDR1 MGHRA, CDR2 YSYEKL. The CDR3 spans 17 residues. V lost 1 base and J 0 bases, leaving 16 bases between the germline ends. The CDR3 is CASSQGSTGGNSYEQYF. CDR3 nucleotides: TGCGCCAGCAGCCAAGGATCGACTGGCGGGAACTCCTACGAGCAGTACTTC.

The chain links TRBV18 to TRBJ2-7; unclear D gene. This CDR3 region has 13 residues. The V end was cut by 0 bases, the J end by 6 bases, with 9 bases between. Germline values: CDR1 KGHSH, CDR2 LQKENI. CDR3 protein: CASSPPASGEQYF. The CDR3 DNA reads TGTGCCAGCTCACCACCGGCCTCTGGCGAGCAGTACTTC.